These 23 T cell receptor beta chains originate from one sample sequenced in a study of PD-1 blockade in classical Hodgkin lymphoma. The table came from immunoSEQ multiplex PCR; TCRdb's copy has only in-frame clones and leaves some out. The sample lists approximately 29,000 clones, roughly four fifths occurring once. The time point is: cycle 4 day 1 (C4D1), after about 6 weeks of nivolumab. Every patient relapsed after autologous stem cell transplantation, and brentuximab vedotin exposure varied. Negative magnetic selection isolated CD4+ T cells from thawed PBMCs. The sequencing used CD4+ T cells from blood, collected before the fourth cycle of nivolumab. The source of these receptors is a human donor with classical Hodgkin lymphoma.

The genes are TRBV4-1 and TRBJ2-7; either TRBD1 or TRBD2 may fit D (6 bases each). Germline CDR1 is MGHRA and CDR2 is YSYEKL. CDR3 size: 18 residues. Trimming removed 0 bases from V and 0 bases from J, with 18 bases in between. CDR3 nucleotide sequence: TGCGCCAGCAGCCAAGATTGGGGGGCGGAGGGGTACTCCTACGAGCAGTACTTC. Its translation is CASSQDWGAEGYSYEQYF.

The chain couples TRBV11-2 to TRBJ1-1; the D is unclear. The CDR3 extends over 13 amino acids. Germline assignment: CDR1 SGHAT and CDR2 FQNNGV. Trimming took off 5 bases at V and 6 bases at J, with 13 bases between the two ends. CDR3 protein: CASSILGLSEAFF. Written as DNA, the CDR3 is TGTGCCAGCAGCATCCTGGGGTTGTCTGAAGCTTTCTTT.

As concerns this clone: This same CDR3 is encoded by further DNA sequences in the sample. The CDR3 region has the DNA TGTGCCAGTAGTATCGACCTAGGCTATGGCTACACCTTC. Residues: CASSIDLGYGYTF. The chain uses TRBV19 and TRBJ1-2; D not resolved. With 3 bases removed from V and 4 bases from J, the gap between germline ends came to 9 bases. Looked up from germline, CDR1 is LNHDA and CDR2 is SQIVND (reference sequence). This CDR3 is 13 amino acids long.

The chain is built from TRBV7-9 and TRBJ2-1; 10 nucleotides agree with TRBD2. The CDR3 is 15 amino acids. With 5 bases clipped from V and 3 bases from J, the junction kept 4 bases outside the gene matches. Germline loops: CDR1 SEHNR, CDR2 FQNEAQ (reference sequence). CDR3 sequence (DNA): TGTGCCAGCAGCCCAGGGACTAGCGACTACAATGAGCAGTTCTTC. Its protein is CASSPGTSDYNEQFF. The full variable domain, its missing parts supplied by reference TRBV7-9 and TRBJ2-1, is DTGVSQNPRHKITKRGQNVTFRCDPISEHNRLYWYRQTLGQGPEFLTYFQNEAQLEKSRLLSDRFSAERPKGSFSTLEIQRTEQGDSAMYLCASSPGTSDYNEQFFGPGTRLTVL.

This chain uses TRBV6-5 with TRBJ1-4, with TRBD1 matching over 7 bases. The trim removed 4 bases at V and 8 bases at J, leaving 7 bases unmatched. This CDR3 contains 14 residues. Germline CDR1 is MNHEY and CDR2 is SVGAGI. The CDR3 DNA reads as TGTGCCAGCAGTTCCACAGACAGGGACGAAAAACTGTTTTTT. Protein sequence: CASSSTDRDEKLFF.

The CDR3 loop reads CAISGSGGTTSTDTQYF. The CDR3 nucleotides read TGTGCCATCAGTGGTAGCGGGGGTACAACCAGCACAGATACGCAGTATTTT. The chain carries TRBV10-3 and TRBJ2-3; 9 bases align to TRBD2. J was trimmed by 0 bases and V by 4 bases; bases with no gene match: 8. Germline CDR1 ENHRY, CDR2 SYGVKD. The CDR3 runs 17 residues.

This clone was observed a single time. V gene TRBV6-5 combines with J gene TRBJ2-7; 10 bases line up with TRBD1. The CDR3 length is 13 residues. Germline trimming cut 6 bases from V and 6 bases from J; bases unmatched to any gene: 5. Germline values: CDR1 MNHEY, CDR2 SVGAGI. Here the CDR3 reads CASSRGQGGEQYF. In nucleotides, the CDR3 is TGTGCCAGCAGCCGCGGACAGGGGGGCGAGCAGTACTTC.

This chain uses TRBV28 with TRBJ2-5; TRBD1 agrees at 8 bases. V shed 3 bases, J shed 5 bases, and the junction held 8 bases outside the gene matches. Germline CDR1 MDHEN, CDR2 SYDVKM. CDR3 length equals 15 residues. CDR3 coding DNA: TGTGCCAGCAGTTTCGGCAGGGGGCGCGGGGAGACCCAGTACTTC. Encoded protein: CASSFGRGRGETQYF.

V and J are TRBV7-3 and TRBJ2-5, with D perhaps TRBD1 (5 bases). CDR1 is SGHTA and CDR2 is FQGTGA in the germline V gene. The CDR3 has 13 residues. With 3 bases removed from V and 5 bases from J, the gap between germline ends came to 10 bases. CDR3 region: CASSLQGWETQYF. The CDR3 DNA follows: TGTGCCAGCAGCTTGCAGGGCTGGGAGACCCAGTACTTC.

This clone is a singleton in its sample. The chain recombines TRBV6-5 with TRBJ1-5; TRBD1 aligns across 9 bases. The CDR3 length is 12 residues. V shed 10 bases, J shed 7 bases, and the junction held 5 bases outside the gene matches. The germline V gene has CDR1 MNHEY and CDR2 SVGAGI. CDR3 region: CATGQGWQPQHF. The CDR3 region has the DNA TGTGCCACCGGACAGGGGTGGCAGCCCCAGCATTTT.

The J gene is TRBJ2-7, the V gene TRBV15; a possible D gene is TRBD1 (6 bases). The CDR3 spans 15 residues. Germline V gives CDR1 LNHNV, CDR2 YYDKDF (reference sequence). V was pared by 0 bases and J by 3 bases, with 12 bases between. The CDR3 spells CATSRDLGTNYEQYF. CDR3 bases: TGTGCCACCAGCAGAGATCTGGGGACAAACTACGAGCAGTACTTC.

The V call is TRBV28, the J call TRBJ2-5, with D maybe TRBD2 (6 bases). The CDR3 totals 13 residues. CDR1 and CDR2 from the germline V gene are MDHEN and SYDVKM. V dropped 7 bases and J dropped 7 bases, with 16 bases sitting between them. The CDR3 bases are TGTGCCAGCACGGGGACTCCTACGAGGACCCAGTACTTC. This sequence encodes CASTGTPTRTQYF. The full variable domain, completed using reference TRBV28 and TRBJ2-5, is DVKVTQSSRYLVKRTGEKVFLECVQDMDHENMFWYRQDPGLGLRLIYFSYDVKMKEKGDIPEGYSVSREKKERFSLILESASTNQTSMYLCASTGTPTRTQYFGPGTRLLVL.

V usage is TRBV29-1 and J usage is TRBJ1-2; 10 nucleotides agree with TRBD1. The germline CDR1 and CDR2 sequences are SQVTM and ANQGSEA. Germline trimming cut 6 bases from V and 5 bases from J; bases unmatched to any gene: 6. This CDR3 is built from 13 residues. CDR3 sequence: CSVADRGLYGYTF. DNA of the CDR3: TGCAGCGTCGCCGACAGGGGGCTATATGGCTACACCTTC.

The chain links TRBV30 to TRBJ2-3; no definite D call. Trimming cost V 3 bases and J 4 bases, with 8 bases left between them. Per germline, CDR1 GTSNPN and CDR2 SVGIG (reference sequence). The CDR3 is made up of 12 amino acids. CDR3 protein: CAWRGSPDTQYF. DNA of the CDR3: TGTGCCTGGAGGGGGTCTCCAGATACGCAGTATTTT.

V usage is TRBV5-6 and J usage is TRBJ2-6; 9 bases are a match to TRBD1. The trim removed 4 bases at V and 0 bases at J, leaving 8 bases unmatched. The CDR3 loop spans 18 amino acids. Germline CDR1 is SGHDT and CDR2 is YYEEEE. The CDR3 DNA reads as TGTGCCAGCAGCCGTGGGACAGGGTTCGACTCTGGGGCCAACGTCCTGACTTTC. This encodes CASSRGTGFDSGANVLTF.

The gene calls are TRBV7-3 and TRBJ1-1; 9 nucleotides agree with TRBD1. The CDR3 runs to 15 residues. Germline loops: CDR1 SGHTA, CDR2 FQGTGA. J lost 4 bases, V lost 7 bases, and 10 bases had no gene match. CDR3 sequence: CASTPRGTGPTEAFF. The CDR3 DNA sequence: TGTGCCAGCACCCCCCGGGGGACAGGGCCCACTGAAGCTTTCTTT.

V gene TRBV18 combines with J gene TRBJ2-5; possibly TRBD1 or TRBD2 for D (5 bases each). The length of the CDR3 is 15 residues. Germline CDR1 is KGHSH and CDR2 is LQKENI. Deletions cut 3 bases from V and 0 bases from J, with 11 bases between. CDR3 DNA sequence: TGTGCCAGCTCACCTGCGACGGGACACCAAGAGACCCAGTACTTC. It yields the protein CASSPATGHQETQYF.

CDR3 DNA: TGTGCCAGCAGCCCCTCTTGGAATGAGCAGTTCTTC. This encodes CASSPSWNEQFF. The V gene is TRBV6-5, the J gene TRBJ2-1, with no clear D. The CDR3 is made up of 12 amino acids. Germline values: CDR1 MNHEY, CDR2 SVGAGI. Trimming took off 6 bases at V and 7 bases at J, with 10 bases between the two ends.

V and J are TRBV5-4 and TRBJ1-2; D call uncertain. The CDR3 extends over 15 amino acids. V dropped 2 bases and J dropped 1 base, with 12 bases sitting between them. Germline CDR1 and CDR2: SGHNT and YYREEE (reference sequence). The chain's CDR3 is CASSLVPAINYGYTF. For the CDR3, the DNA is TGTGCCAGCAGCTTAGTGCCAGCCATTAACTATGGCTACACCTTC.

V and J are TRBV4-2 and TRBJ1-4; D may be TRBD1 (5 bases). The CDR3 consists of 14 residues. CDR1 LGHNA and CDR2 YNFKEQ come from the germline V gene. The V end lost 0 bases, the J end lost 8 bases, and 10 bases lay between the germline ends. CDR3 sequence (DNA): TGTGCCAGCAGCCAAGATGTGGGGGGGGAAAAACTGTTTTTT. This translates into CASSQDVGGEKLFF.

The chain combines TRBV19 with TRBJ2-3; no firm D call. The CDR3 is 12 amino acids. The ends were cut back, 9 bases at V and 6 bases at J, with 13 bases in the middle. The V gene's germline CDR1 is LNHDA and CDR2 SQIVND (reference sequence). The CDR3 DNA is TGTGCCAGCAACCACCCCCCCGATACGCAGTATTTT. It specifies CASNHPPDTQYF.

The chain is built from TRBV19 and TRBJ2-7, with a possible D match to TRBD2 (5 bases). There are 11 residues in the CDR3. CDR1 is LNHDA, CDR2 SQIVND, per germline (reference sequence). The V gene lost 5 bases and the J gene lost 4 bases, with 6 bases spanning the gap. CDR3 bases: TGTGCCAGTAGTGAGGGTTACGAGCAGTACTTC. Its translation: CASSEGYEQYF.

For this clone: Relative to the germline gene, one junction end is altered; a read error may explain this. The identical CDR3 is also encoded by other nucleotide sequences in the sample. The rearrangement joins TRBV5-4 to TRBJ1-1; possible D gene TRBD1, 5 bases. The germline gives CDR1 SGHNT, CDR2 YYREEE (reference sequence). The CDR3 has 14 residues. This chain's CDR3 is CASSLTPRDSEAFF. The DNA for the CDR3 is TGTGCCAGCAGCTTGACCCCCCGGGACTCTGAAGCCTTCTTT.